The clone carrying this T cell receptor (beta chain) is deemed medium-sized (0.01 to 0.1%). The data derive from a study of tumor-infiltrating lymphocytes in oesophageal squamous cell carcinoma. TCRdb fed the PCR reads into MiXCR, producing one record per CDR3 protein. The sample holds over 10,000 distinct CDR3 sequences, around half seen once. Germline-derived CDR1 and CDR2 are LGHNT and FRNRAP. This CDR3 has 16 amino acids. The V segment lost 6 bases and the J segment 4 bases; nucleotides outside the gene matches: 10. The rearrangement uses TRBV12-5 and TRBJ2-1; the match to TRBD2 covers 9 bases. Sequencing was carried out using esophageal tumor tissue. The clonotype comes from a male donor with esophageal squamous cell carcinoma. CDR3 residues: CASGPGSSGGYNEQFF. In DNA, the CDR3 is TGTGCTAGTGGCCCTGGGAGTAGCGGGGGATACAATGAGCAGTTCTTC.